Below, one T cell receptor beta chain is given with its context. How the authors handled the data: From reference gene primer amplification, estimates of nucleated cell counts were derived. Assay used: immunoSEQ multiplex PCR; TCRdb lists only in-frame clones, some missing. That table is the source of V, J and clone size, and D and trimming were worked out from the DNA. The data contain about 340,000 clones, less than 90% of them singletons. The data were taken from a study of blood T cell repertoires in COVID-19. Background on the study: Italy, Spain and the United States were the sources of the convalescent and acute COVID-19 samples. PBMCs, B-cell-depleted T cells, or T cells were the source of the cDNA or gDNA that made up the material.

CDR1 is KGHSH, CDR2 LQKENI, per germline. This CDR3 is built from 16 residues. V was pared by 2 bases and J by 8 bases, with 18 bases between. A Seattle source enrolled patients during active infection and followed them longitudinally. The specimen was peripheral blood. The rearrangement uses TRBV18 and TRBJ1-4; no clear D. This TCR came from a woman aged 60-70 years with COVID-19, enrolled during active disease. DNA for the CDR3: TGTGCCAGCTCACCAGAATCCCGGTCCCCCGCAGAAAAACTGTTTTTT. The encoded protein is CASSPESRSPAEKLFF.